This T cell receptor beta chain emerged from a study of cytomegalovirus exposure and HLA in healthy donors. Study in general: Samples from HLA-typed donors yielded 65 million to 85 million unique TCRs in an early data release. Genotyping showed around 80% of about 370 donors falling in the Caucasian-associated ancestry cluster.

Germline values: CDR1 MNHNS, CDR2 SASEGT. The CDR3 totals 14 residues. V was pared by 8 bases and J by 4 bases, with 18 bases between. The PCR used 60 Vbeta and 13 Jbeta primers. In the original workflow: A later analysis tallied about 80 million unique TCR beta chains, around 12 million of them shared. Libraries were prepared by immunoSEQ multiplex PCR; TCRdb keeps only in-frame clonotypes and omits some of them. That table is the source of V, J and clone size, and D and trimming were worked out from the DNA. The sample carries approximately 170,000 clones, approximately 84% recorded once. The sample was PBMCs. The chain employs TRBV6-1 and TRBJ2-7; tentative D call: TRBD2 (5 bases). This sequence originates from a man aged 50 to 60 in good health and CMV-seropositive. CDR3 residues: CASGLGSTIYEQYF. CDR3 coding DNA: TGTGCCAGCGGGTTGGGGAGTACCATTTACGAGCAGTACTTC.